The 6 T cell receptor beta chains given below trace back to one sample, sequenced in a study of blood T cell repertoires in COVID-19. Assay: immunoSEQ multiplex PCR; the TCRdb copy retains only in-frame clones and omits some. The sample lists a few hundred thousand clones, more than 70% occurring once. The source material was peripheral blood. Source of these receptors: a woman between 45 and 60 years old with acute or convalescent COVID-19.

V gene TRBV18 combines with J gene TRBJ2-5; D is ambiguous. Germline lookup yields CDR1 KGHSH and CDR2 LQKENI. CDR3 length: 13 residues. The V end was cut by 2 bases, the J end by 4 bases, with 8 bases between. The CDR3 nucleotides read TGTGCCAGCTCACCAGGAAGAGGAGAGACCCAGTACTTC. Translation: CASSPGRGETQYF.

The gene calls are TRBV5-1 and TRBJ1-4; TRBD1 matches at 10 bases. Germline CDR1 and CDR2: SGHRS and YFSETQ. J lost 8 bases, V lost 1 base, and 8 bases had no gene match. The CDR3 is made up of 16 amino acids. In DNA, the CDR3 is TGCGCCAGCAGCTTGAGGGACAGGGGAGAGGCGGAAAAACTGTTTTTT. It yields the protein CASSLRDRGEAEKLFF.

The chain links TRBV9 to TRBJ2-1, with 10 bases aligning to TRBD2. The trim removed 5 bases at V and 9 bases at J, leaving 8 bases unmatched. The CDR3 runs to 14 residues. Germline CDR1 reads SGDLS; CDR2 reads YYNGEE. The CDR3 is CASSLLAGVGEQFF. The DNA for the CDR3 is TGTGCCAGCAGTCTTCTAGCGGGAGTGGGTGAGCAGTTCTTC. Supplemented by reference TRBV9 and TRBJ2-1, the full variable domain reads DSGVTQTPKHLITATGQRVTLRCSPRSGDLSVYWYQQSLDQGLQFLIQYYNGEERAKGNILERFSAQQFPDLHSELNLSSLELGDSALYFCASSLLAGVGEQFFGPGTRLTVL.

The V and J genes are TRBV24-1 and TRBJ1-6; maybe TRBD1 (5 bases). The V end lost 2 bases, the J end lost 8 bases, and 18 bases lay between the germline ends. The germline V gene has CDR1 KGHDR and CDR2 SFDVKD. This CDR3 comprises 17 residues. The CDR3: CATSDSPSPGMDSPLHF. The CDR3 coding sequence is TGTGCCACCAGTGATTCCCCTTCCCCAGGGATGGATTCACCCCTCCACTTT.

The chain has TRBV6-5 and TRBJ2-4, with 7 bases lining up with TRBD2. Trimming took 5 bases from V and 6 from J; bases not matched to a gene: 7. This CDR3 is built from 14 residues. Per the germline V gene, CDR1 is MNHEY and CDR2 is SVGAGI. DNA for the CDR3: TGTGCCAGCAGTCGGGAGGAGGCGGGAAACATTCAGTACTTC. This sequence encodes CASSREEAGNIQYF.

As to this clone: Other nucleotide sequences in the sample specify the same CDR3. V is TRBV29-1 and J is TRBJ2-5; 8 bases line up with TRBD1. With V trimmed by 6 bases and J by 1 base, 1 base remained unmatched. The CDR3 contains 12 residues. Germline-derived CDR1 and CDR2 are SQVTM and ANQGSEA. CDR3 coding DNA: TGCAGCGTAGACAGGGGCCAAGAGACCCAGTACTTC. Its translation: CSVDRGQETQYF.